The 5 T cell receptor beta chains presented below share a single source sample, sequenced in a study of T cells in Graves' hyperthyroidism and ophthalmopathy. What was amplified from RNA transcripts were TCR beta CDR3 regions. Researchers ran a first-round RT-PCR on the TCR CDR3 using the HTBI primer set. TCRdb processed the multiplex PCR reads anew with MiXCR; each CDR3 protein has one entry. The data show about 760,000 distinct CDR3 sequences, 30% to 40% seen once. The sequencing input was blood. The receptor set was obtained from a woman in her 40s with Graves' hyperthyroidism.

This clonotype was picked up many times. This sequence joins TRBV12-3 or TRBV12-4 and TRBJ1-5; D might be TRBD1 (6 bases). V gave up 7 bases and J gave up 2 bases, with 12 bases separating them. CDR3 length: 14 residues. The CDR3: CASTWGAGNQPQHF. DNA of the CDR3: TGTGCCAGCACGTGGGGGGCGGGCAATCAGCCCCAGCATTTT.

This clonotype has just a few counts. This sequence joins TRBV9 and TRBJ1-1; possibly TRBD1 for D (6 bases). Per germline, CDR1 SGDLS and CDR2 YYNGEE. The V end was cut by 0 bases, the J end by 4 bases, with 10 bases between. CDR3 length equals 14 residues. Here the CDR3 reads CASSVELGATEAFF. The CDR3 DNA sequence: TGTGCCAGCAGCGTAGAATTGGGGGCCACTGAAGCTTTCTTT.

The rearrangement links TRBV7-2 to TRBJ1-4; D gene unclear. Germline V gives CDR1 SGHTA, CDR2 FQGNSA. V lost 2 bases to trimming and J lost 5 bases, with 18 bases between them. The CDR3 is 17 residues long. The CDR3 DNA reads TGTGCCAGCAGCTTATTAGGATCAGAGTTCGAGAATGAAAAACTGTTTTTT. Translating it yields CASSLLGSEFENEKLFF.

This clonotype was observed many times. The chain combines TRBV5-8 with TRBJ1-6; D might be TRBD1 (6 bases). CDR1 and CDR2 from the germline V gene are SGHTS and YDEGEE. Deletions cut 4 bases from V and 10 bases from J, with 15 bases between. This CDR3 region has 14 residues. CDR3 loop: CASSRGGDRSPLHF. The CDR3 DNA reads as TGTGCCAGCAGCAGAGGGGGGGATCGATCACCCCTCCACTTT.

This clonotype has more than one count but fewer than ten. Written as DNA, the CDR3 is TGTGCTAGTGGTTTGGGGGGGAGGGCCATCAATCAGCCCCAGCATTTT. Protein product: CASGLGGRAINQPQHF. The chain uses TRBV12-5 and TRBJ1-5; D might be TRBD1 (5 bases). Germline assignment: CDR1 LGHNT and CDR2 FRNRAP. V lost 1 base and J lost 3, with 13 bases in between. This CDR3 is 16 amino acids long.